Below are 2 T cell receptor beta chains sequenced from a single sample in a study of identical twins. Using its own MiXCR run on the 5' RACE reads, TCRdb lists one record per CDR3 protein. Here the sample spans fewer than 900,000 distinct CDR3 sequences, around a sixth being singletons. This sample also appeared in a second study, on T cells expressing NK-cell markers.

Sequenced: PBMCs. All receptors derive from a woman aged 18-35 years in good health.

The chain couples TRBV12-3 or TRBV12-4 to TRBJ1-1, with D possibly matching TRBD1 (5 bases). CDR3 length equals 14 residues. The ends were cut back, 7 bases at V and 3 bases at J, with 15 bases in the middle. This CDR3 reads CASNNPGGYTEAFF. DNA of the CDR3: TGTGCCAGCAACAACCCCGGGGGGTACACTGAAGCTTTCTTT.

This clonotype has a handful of counts. The rearrangement links TRBV24-1 to TRBJ2-3, with D perhaps matching TRBD2 (6 bases). CDR1 and CDR2 (germline): KGHDR, SFDVKD. V shed 2 bases and J shed 2 bases, with 16 bases lying between them. The length of the CDR3 is 17 residues. CDR3 DNA: TGTGCCACCAGTGATTCCTTCTCCGCGGGGTCCACAGATACGCAGTATTTT. Amino acids: CATSDSFSAGSTDTQYF.